Listed below are T cell receptor beta chains from one sample, sequenced in a study of blood T cell repertoires in COVID-19. TCRdb's table, derived via immunoSEQ multiplex PCR, lists solely in-frame clones and lacks some. The sample consists of about 39,000 clones, 79% of them appearing once. Sequenced: peripheral blood. These receptor sequences come from a man between 65 and 85 years old with acute or convalescent COVID-19. CDR3s include the opening cysteine and the closing phenylalanine or tryptophan. A D gene is named only where the DNA matches it firmly. Part of the rows lack a size; the others show once, few, many or a class for expanded clones.

clone_size,v_call,d_call,j_call,cdr3_aa,cdr3_nt
-,TRBV7-9,-,TRBJ1-5,CASSFYGSGEQPQHF,TGTGCCAGCAGCTTTTATGGGTCCGGGGAACAGCCCCAGCATTTT
-,TRBV28,-,TRBJ1-1,CASSPTGGVRTEAFF,TGTGCCAGCAGTCCCACGGGAGGGGTAAGGACTGAAGCTTTCTTT
-,TRBV6-5,-,TRBJ1-3,CASSRTVFSGNTIYF,TGTGCCAGCAGTCGAACAGTGTTCTCTGGAAACACCATATATTTT
few,TRBV7-9,TRBD1,TRBJ2-7,CASSLSGQGAYEQYF,TGTGCCAGCAGCTTATCCGGACAGGGGGCCTACGAGCAGTACTTC
few,TRBV28,TRBD1,TRBJ1-4,CASSSPYRGREKLFF,TGTGCCAGCAGCTCCCCCTACAGGGGTCGAGAAAAACTGTTTTTT
-,TRBV5-1,TRBD1,TRBJ1-4,CASSSLPRGQNEKLFF,TGCGCCAGCAGCTCCCTCCCTAGGGGGCAAAATGAAAAACTGTTTTTT
-,TRBV10-1,TRBD2,TRBJ2-2,CASSGGLAGSNTGELFF,TGCGCCAGCAGTGGAGGACTAGCGGGATCGAACACCGGGGAGCTGTTTTTT
-,TRBV21-1,-,TRBJ1-2,CASSKDLGQRYGYTF,TGTGCCAGCAGCAAAGACTTGGGACAACGCTATGGCTACACCTTC
medium-sized,TRBV21-1,-,TRBJ2-7,CASSTYRVGPYEQYF,TGTGCCAGCAGCACTTACAGGGTAGGACCCTACGAGCAGTACTTC
-,TRBV3-1/TRBV3-2,-,TRBJ1-6,CASSPWDTNNSPLHF,TGTGCCAGCAGCCCGTGGGACACAAATAATTCACCCCTCCACTTT
-,TRBV6-5,-,TRBJ2-3,CASSYSLTDTQYF,TGTGCCAGCAGTTACTCCCTCACAGATACGCAGTATTTT
-,TRBV27,-,TRBJ2-5,CASSPKLPETQYF,TGTGCCAGCAGCCCAAAGCTCCCGGAGACCCAGTACTTC
few,TRBV10-3,-,TRBJ2-3,CAIRGSVADTDTQYF,TGTGCCATCAGAGGGAGCGTAGCGGACACAGATACGCAGTATTTT
-,TRBV9,TRBD2,TRBJ2-1,CASSVGLGTSRNEQFF,TGTGCCAGCAGCGTAGGATTAGGGACTAGCCGGAATGAGCAGTTCTTC
-,TRBV13,-,TRBJ1-6,CASSPRSTDYNSPLHF,TGTGCCAGCAGCCCACGAAGCACAGATTATAATTCACCCCTCCACTTT
once,TRBV27,TRBD1,TRBJ1-6,CASSLGTGSSPLHF,TGTGCCAGCAGTTTAGGGACAGGGAGCTCACCCCTCCACTTT
few,TRBV3-1/TRBV3-2,TRBD1,TRBJ1-3,CASSQDSASTGGANTIYF,TGTGCCAGCAGCCAAGATTCGGCGTCGACAGGGGGCGCGAACACCATATATTTT
-,TRBV19,TRBD1,TRBJ1-4,CASSIDPDREKLFF,TGTGCCAGTAGTATAGATCCGGACAGGGAAAAACTGTTTTTT
medium-sized,TRBV2,-,TRBJ2-1,CASADSLSYNEQFF,TGTGCCAGCGCCGACAGCCTCTCCTACAATGAGCAGTTCTTC
-,TRBV29-1,TRBD1,TRBJ1-1,CSVEGDRARPFF,TGCAGCGTTGAAGGGGACAGAGCAAGACCTTTCTTT
-,TRBV11-2,-,TRBJ2-1,CASSTLTGRGNEQFF,TGTGCCAGCAGCACCTTGACAGGGCGGGGAAATGAGCAGTTCTTC
-,TRBV11-3,TRBD1,TRBJ2-2,CASSQGQGWTGELFF,TGTGCCAGCAGCCAGGGACAGGGCTGGACCGGGGAGCTGTTTTTT
-,TRBV4-2,TRBD1,TRBJ1-1,CASSDRDRGMNTEAFF,TGTGCCAGCAGCGACCGGGACAGGGGAATGAACACTGAAGCTTTCTTT
-,TRBV10-3,TRBD1,TRBJ1-2,CAISPGQGAPQNGYTF,TGTGCCATCAGCCCGGGACAGGGGGCCCCGCAGAATGGCTACACCTTC
-,TRBV29-1,-,TRBJ2-5,CSAGDTVETQYF,TGCAGCGCCGGTGACACCGTGGAGACCCAGTACTTC
-,TRBV10-3,-,TRBJ2-7,CAISELQNEQYF,TGTGCCATCAGTGAGCTCCAGAACGAGCAGTACTTC
-,TRBV6-4,-,TRBJ2-3,CASSLEGGDTQYF,TGTGCCAGCAGCCTGGAAGGAGGAGATACGCAGTATTTT
-,TRBV5-1,TRBD2,TRBJ2-7,CASSLFTSGDYEQYF,TGCGCCAGCAGCTTGTTTACTAGCGGGGACTACGAGCAGTACTTC
-,TRBV7-9,-,TRBJ1-1,CASSYSQGITEAFF,TGTGCCAGCAGCTACTCACAGGGTATCACTGAAGCTTTCTTT